This T cell receptor (beta chain) was sequenced for a study of blood T cell repertoires in COVID-19. The V gene lost 5 bases and the J gene lost 8 bases, with 12 bases spanning the gap. The CDR3 loop spans 11 amino acids. Germline CDR1 GTSNPN, CDR2 SVGIG (reference sequence). The data were produced by immunoSEQ multiplex PCR, yet TCRdb's version contains in-frame clones alone and is incomplete. The data show around 97,000 clones, with over 65% seen just once and 12% held by the top ten. Sequencing input: peripheral blood. The chain has TRBV30 and TRBJ1-1; D is ambiguous. This sequence was found in a human donor in a cohort sampled during active COVID-19. The CDR3 is CAWDRRGEAFF. The CDR3 DNA reads TGTGCCTGGGATCGGCGGGGAGAAGCTTTCTTT.